Below, one T cell receptor (beta chain) is given with its context. It lacks a known antigen. No base qualities exist here, and no much larger clone lies one base off it. This entry comes from a study of blood T cells in healthy people across ages (dated by TCRdb to about 2015). For the study in its entirety: In model experiments, template switching captured about one uniquely barcoded TCR beta cDNA molecule for every two T cells. The study measured age-related changes in TCR beta repertoire diversity using deep sequencing normalized with unique cDNA molecular identifiers. Four age groups were formed from the donors: young (average about 16 years), middle-aged (approximately 40), aged (roughly 58) and long-lived (around 80). Donors of different ages were randomly distributed across sequencing lanes to avoid experimental bias. The study analyzed two additional independent replicas of 1 million unique cDNA reads from the same blood draw for two donors, one aged 18 to 29 and one aged 80 or older.

Study-wide findings and limitations: Estimates of total diversity from one million sequenced T cells were regarded as lower bounds and underestimates. Compared with the aged group, the long-lived group had more naive CD4+ T cells, fewer expanded clones and increased TCR diversity, a pattern suggesting age selection. The CMV infection status of donors was not known, potentially confounding age-related changes in expanded clonotypes. Observed TCR beta diversity per million T cells fell roughly linearly with age, and a significant reduction was already apparent by age about 38. Bulk unsorted PBMC profiling prevented conclusive comparison of naive and antigen-experienced compartments. The percentage of naive T cells measured by flow cytometry correlated strongly with observed TCR beta diversity.

The 39 donors, aged 6 to 90 years, were systemically healthy Caucasian individuals from Russia. Each donor gave ten milliliters of peripheral blood, collected into EDTA-treated Vacutainer tubes. Ficoll-Paque density-gradient centrifugation was used to isolate PBMCs, with at least 6.5 million obtained per sample. Trizol reagent was used to extract total RNA from PBMCs, with at least 6 micrograms per sample. The percentages of naive CD45RAhigh/CD27high T cells were determined by flow cytometry on a PBMC aliquot from every donor. The library was built by means of 5' RACE. Sequenced on an Illumina HiSeq 2500. A second PCR of roughly 7 to 12 cycles was run with a J-beta primer mix and a sample-barcoded 5' primer. Each TCR beta cDNA molecule received a unique molecular identifier from a template-switch 5' adaptor carrying 12 random nucleotides. Each sample yielded at least 3 million CDR3-containing paired-end reads. First-strand cDNA was synthesized from all RNA with the Mint cDNA synthesis kit, primed by a TRBC-specific oligonucleotide. All cDNA was treated with uracil-DNA glycosylase and then went through a first 18-cycle PCR with the universal primers M1SS and BC2_uni_R. As for the original processing: For normalization, 1 million high-quality reads were randomly selected from each sample, with every read carrying a distinct molecular identifier. Reads sharing molecular identifiers were discarded rather than binned into consensus sequences. MiTCR, with a Q25 quality threshold and the strictest error-elimination algorithm, was used for CDR3 identification, clonotype clustering and error correction. A nonparametric unseen species model with Euler transformation was used to estimate lower-bound total TCR beta diversity. TCRdb reworked the public reads: Q25 trimming with fastp, MiXCR clone assembly, productive beta chains retained. For every CDR3 protein sequence, its rows merge into one entry that carries the most common genes and DNA. TCRdb's processing, not the study's, gives the V and J calls here. A total of hundreds of thousands of distinct CDR3 sequences appear in this sample, 22% of them only once. The biggest ten clones account for about 20% of the sample.

The origin of this receptor is a man aged 65-85 years in good health. The sequenced sample consisted of blood.

The CDR3 region has the sequence CASRPRGTLDRLFF. Read as DNA, the sequence is TGTGCCAGCAGACCCAGAGGGACTTTAGATCGGCTGTTTTTT. Recombination joined TRBV12-3 or TRBV12-4 with TRBJ2-2; 6 matching bases give a weak D call of TRBD2. Counted from cysteine to phenylalanine, this CDR3 has 14 amino acids. CDR3 DNA only is kept here, 42 bases in frame from base 1. The V end loses 6 bases and the J end loses 13 bases, and a stretch of 21 bases separates them.